The clone carrying this TCR beta chain was detected a few times. Germline V gives CDR1 LNHDA, CDR2 SQIVND (reference sequence). The V gene lost 4 bases and the J gene lost 4 bases, with 11 bases spanning the gap. This CDR3 spans 15 amino acids. These data originate in a study of blood T cell repertoires in COVID-19. Original processing notes: Amplification with reference gene primers provided the estimates of nucleated cell counts. The protocol was immunoSEQ multiplex PCR, while the TCRdb copy is restricted to in-frame clones and leaves out a portion. V, J and clone size were drawn from that table, and D and trimming were deduced from the DNA. The sample includes about 370,000 clones, around 87% seen only once; the top ten take less than 11%.

Sequencing input: peripheral blood. The sequence came from a woman in her 30s with COVID-19, enrolled during active disease. V gene TRBV19 combines with J gene TRBJ1-6; a possible D gene is TRBD1 (6 bases). CDR3: CASSRNRDYNSPLHF. As DNA, the CDR3 is TGTGCCAGTAGTAGGAACAGGGATTATAATTCACCCCTCCACTTT.